This T cell receptor beta chain was sequenced in a study of blood T cell repertoires in COVID-19. Study in general: COVID-19 samples from acute and convalescent phases originated in the United States, Italy and Spain. Sources were T cells, B-cell-depleted T cells, or PBMCs; the material itself was cDNA or gDNA.

In the source study's methods: Amplified reference gene primers provided the basis for estimating nucleated cell counts. Sequencing used immunoSEQ multiplex PCR; TCRdb keeps in-frame clones, though not all of them. The V and J calls and clone size were taken over from that table, and D and trimming were inferred from the DNA. The table records tens of thousands of clones, 84% of them present only once. V lost 2 bases and J lost 0, with 6 bases in between. Germline V lookup: CDR1 SGHNT, CDR2 YENEEA. This CDR3 is built from 14 residues. The source of this sequence is a woman older than 75 with acute or convalescent COVID-19. The rearrangement joins TRBV11-3 to TRBJ2-3; no firm D call. The sequencing input was peripheral blood. This chain's CDR3 is CASSLMASTDTQYF. As DNA, the CDR3 is TGTGCCAGCAGCTTAATGGCAAGCACAGATACGCAGTATTTT.